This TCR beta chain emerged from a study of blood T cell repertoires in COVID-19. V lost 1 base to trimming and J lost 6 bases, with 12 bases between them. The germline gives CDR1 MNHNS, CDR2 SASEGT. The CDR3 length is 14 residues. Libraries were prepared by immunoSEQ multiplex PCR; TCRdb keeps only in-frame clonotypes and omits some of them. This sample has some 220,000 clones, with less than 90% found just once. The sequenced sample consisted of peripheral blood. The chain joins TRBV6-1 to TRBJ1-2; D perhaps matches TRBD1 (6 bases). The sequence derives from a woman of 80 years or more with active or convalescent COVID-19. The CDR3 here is CASSEGQGRNGYTF. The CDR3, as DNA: TGTGCCAGCAGTGAAGGCCAGGGGCGAAATGGCTACACCTTC.